This record concerns one T cell receptor (beta chain) sequence. No antigen is known for it. No base quality information exists; no much larger clone differs at one position. The data were taken from a study of blood T cell repertoires in COVID-19 (dated by TCRdb to 2019 to 2021). For context, the study as a whole: The collaborator samples originated in the United States, Italy and Spain and spanned the acute and convalescent phases of COVID-19. The prospective study material was composed of cDNA or gDNA derived from T cells, B-cell-depleted T cells, or PBMCs. Deeply sampled blood TCRbeta repertoires from subjects exposed to, actively infected with, or recovered from COVID-19 were included in the dataset. The repertoires were released in a freely available public database intended as a resource for research on the immune response to SARS-CoV-2. Samples were obtained from the ongoing ImmuneRACE study (first 160 participants) and from 1,254 subjects provided by 6 global collaborators. A de-identified subject ID, COVID-19 status, age in years and sex were almost always included in the sample metadata. Where available, HLA class I and class II types were taken from metadata supplied by the sample provider and were not determined by assay-based typing.

Each collaborating institution followed its own protocols to collect whole blood in K2EDTA tubes. For TCRbeta analysis, collaborator samples were shipped as frozen whole blood, as isolated PBMCs, or as DNA extracted from either sample type. Study-wide conclusions, independent of this receptor: How much clinical and demographic metadata was included differed by source and by participant, and the metadata was provided uncurated.

The immunoSEQ Assay, a bias-controlled multiplex PCR, was used to amplify TCRbeta CDR3 regions from genomic DNA. As for the original processing: Within the assay, amplification of reference gene primers was used to estimate how many nucleated cells each sample contained. To quantify the absolute abundance of each unique TCRbeta CDR3 rearrangement, sequence reads were collapsed and filtered. For each sample, productive Simpson clonality was calculated as the square root of Simpson's diversity index over productive rearrangements. TCRdb re-hosts the immuneACCESS table, in-frame sequences only. Its copies lack some clones; in the studies checked, an unresolved V gene accounts for under half of them, and the cause for the rest is not known. V, J and clone size derive from that table, while D and trimming were established from the DNA sequence. For this sample the table gives roughly 75,000 clones, of which 85% to 90% were detected only once. The top ten clones comprise about 0.56% of the sample.

Sequencing was performed on peripheral blood. The receptor was isolated from a man aged 60 to 69 with acute or convalescent COVID-19.

The CDR3 amino acid sequence is: CASSSQGSLEQYF. The nucleotide sequence reads TGTGCCAGTAGTTCACAGGGGTCTCTCGAGCAGTACTTC. Recombination joined TRBV19 with TRBJ2-7; 7 bases in the middle match TRBD1. After removal of 5 bases from V and 6 bases from J, the junction retains 7 bases not matched to a gene. The cysteine opens and the phenylalanine closes a CDR3 of 13 amino acids. The only DNA kept is the CDR3, 39 bases in frame from the first base. For CDR1 and CDR2, the germline V gene (reference sequence) lists LNHDA and SQIVND.